This TCR beta chain was sequenced in a study of cytomegalovirus exposure and HLA in healthy donors. Study findings and constraints: Apparent HLA restriction characterized most CMV-associated TCR beta chains in a later analysis. When the data were analyzed later, several of the most significant clusters appeared to be linked to common viral pathogens.

13 Jbeta primers and 60 Vbeta primers were used for the PCR. The data were produced by immunoSEQ multiplex PCR, yet TCRdb's version contains in-frame clones alone and is incomplete. The sample yields about 100,000 clones, over 65% seen once. CDR3 size: 14 residues. Germline CDR1 reads SGHNT; CDR2 reads YYREEE (reference sequence). With 0 bases removed from V and 8 bases from J, the gap between germline ends came to 12 bases. For this clone: Its antigen is as yet unknown.

Sequences were obtained from PBMCs. This clonotype was sampled from a man aged 40-50 years in good health and CMV-seronegative. The chain employs TRBV5-4 and TRBJ2-1; tentatively, D is TRBD2 (5 bases). CDR3 coding DNA: TGTGCCAGCAGCTTGGGGGTAGGGAGAGATGAGCAGTTCTTC. It encodes CASSLGVGRDEQFF.